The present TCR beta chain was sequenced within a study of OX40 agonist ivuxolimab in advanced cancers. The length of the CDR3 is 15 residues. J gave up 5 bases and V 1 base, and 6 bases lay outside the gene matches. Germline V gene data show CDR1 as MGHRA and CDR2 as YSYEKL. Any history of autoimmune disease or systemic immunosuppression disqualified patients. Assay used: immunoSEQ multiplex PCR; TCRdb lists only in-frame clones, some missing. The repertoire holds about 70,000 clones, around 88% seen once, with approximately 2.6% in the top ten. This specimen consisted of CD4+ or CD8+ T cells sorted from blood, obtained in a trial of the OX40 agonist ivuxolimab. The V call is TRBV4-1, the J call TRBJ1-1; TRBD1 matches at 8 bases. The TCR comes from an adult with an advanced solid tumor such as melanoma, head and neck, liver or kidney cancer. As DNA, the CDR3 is TGCGCCAGCAGCCAAGGACAGGGGAAGTTTACTGAAGCTTTCTTT. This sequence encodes CASSQGQGKFTEAFF.